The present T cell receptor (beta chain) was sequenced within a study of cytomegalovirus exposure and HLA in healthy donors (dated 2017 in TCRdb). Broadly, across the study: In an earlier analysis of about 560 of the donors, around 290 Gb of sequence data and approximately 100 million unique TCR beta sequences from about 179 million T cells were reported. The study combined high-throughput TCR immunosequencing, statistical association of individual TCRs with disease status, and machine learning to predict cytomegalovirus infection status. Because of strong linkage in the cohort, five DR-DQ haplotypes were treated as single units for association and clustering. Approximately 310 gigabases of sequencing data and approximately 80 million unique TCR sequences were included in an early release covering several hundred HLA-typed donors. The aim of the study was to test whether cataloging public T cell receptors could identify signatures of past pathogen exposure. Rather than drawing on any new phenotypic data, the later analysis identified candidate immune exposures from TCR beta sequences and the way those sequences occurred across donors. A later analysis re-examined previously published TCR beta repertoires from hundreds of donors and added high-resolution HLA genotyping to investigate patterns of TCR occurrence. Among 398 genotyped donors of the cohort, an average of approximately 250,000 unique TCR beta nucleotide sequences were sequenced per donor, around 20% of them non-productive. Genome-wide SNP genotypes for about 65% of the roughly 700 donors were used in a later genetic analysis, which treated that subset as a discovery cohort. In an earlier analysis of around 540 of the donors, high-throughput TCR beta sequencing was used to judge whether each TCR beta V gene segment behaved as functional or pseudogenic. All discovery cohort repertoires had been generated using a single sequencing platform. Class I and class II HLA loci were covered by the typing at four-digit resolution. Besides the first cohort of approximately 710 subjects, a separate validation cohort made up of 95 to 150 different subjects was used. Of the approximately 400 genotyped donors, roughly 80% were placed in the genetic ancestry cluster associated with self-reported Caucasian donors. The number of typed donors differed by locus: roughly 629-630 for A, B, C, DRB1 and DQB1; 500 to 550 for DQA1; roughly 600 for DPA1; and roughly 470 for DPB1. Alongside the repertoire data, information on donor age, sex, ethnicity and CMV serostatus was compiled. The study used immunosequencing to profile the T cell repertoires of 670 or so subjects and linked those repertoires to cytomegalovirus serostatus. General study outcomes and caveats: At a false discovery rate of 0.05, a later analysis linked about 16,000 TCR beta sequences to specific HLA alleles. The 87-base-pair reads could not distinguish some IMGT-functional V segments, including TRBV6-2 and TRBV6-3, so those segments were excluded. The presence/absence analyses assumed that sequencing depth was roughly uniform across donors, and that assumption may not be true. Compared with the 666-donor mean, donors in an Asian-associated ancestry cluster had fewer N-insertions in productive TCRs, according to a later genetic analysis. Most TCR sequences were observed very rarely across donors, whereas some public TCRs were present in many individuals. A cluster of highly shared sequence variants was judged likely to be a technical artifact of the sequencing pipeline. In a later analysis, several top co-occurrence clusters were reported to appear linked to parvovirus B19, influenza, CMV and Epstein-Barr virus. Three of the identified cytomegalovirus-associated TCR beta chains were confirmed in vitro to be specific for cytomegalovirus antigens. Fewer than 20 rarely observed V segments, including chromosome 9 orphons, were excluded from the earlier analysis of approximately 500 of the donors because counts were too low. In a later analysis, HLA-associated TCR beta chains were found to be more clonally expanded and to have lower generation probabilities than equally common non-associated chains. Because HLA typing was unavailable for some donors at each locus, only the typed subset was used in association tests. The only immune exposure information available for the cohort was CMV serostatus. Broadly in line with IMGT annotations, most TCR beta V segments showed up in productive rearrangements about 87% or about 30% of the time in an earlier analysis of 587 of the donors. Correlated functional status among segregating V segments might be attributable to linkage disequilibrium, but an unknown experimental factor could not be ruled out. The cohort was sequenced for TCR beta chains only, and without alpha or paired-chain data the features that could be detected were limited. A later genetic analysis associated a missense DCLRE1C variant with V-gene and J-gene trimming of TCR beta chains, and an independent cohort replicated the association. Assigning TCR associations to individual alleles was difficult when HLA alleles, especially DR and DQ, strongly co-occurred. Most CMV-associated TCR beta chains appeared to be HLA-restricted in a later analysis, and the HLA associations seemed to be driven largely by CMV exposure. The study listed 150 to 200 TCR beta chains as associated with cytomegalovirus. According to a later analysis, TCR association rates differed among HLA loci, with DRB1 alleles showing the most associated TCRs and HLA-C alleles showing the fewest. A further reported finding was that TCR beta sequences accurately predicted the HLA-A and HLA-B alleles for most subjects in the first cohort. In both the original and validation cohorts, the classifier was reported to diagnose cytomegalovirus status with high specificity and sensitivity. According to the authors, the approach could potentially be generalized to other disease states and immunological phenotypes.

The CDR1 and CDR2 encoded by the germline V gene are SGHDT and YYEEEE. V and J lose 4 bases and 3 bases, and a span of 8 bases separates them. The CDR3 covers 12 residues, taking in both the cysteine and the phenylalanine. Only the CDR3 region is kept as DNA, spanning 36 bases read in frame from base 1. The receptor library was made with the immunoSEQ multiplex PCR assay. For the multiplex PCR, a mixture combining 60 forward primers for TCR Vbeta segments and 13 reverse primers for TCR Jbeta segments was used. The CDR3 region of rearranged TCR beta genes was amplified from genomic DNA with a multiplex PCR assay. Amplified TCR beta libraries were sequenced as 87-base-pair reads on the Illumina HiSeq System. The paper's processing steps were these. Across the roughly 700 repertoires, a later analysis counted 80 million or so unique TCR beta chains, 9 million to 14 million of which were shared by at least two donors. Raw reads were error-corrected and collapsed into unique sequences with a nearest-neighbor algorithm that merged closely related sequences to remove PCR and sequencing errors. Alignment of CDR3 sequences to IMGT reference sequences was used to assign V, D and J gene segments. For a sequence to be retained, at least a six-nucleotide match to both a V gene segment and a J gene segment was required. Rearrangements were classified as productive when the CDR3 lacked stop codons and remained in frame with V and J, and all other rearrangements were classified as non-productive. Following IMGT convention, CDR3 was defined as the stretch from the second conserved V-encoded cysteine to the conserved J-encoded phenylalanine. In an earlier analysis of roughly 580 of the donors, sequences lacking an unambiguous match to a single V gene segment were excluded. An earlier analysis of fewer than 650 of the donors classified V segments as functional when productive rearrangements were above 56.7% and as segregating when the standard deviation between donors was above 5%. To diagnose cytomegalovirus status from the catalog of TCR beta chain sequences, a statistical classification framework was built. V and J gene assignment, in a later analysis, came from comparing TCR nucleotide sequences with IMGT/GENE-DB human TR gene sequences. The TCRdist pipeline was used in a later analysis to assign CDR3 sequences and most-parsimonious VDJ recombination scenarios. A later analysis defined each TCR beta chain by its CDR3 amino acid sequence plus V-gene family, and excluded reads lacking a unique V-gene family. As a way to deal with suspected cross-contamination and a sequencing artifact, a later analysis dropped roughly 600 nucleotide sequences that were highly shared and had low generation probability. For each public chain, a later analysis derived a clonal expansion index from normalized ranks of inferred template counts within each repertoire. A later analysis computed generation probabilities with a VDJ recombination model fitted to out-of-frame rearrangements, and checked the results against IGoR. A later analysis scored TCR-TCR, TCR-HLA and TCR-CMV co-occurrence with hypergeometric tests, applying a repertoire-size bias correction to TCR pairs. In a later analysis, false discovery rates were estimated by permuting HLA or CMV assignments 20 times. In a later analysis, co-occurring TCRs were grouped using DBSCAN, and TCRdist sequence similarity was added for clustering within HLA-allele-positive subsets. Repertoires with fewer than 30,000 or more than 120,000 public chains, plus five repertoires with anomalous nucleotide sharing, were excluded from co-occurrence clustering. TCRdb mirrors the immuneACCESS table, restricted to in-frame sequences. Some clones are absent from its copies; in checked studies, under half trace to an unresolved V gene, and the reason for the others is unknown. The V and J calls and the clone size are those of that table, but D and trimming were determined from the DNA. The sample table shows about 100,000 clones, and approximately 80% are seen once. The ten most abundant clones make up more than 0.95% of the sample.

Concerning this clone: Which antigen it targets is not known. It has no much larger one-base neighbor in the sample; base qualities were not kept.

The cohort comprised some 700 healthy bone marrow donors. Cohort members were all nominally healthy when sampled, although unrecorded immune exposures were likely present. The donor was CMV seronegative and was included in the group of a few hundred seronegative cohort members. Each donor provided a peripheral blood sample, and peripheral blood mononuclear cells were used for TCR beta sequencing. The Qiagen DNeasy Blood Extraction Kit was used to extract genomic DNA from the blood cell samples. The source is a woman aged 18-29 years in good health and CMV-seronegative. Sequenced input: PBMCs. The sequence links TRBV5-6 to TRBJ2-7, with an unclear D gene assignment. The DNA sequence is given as TGTGCCAGCAGCCTGGTCCACTACGAGCAGTACTTC. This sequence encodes CASSLVHYEQYF.